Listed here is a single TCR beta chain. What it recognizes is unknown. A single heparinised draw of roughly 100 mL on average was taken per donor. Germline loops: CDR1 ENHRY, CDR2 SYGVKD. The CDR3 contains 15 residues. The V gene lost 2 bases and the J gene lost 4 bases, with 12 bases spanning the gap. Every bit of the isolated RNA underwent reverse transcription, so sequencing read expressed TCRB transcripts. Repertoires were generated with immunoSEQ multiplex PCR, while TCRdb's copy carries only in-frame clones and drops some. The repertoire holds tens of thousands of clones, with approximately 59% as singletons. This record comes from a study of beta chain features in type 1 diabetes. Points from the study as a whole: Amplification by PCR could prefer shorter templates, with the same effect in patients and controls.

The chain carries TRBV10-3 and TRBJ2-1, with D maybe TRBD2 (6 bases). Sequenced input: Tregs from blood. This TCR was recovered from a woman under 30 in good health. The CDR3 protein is CAISERDSLYNEQFF. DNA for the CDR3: TGTGCCATCAGTGAGAGGGACTCCCTTTACAATGAGCAGTTCTTC.